This entry lists 32 T cell receptor beta chains sequenced from one sample in a study of T cells after yellow fever vaccination. Each CDR3 protein is one row after TCRdb ran MiXCR on the 5' RACE reads. The sample includes 350,000 to 450,000 distinct CDR3 sequences, 18% seen only once; the top ten take about 18%. Sequenced material: PBMCs, taken before the yellow fever booster vaccination. Every receptor here comes from a young man who received the YFV17D yellow fever vaccine.

This chain uses TRBV5-1 with TRBJ1-1; 7 nucleotides match TRBD1. The J segment lost 5 bases and the V segment lost 2 bases, leaving 6 bases of the junction unmatched. Germline V gene sequence: CDR1 SGHRS, CDR2 YFSETQ. This CDR3 has 14 residues. DNA of the CDR3: TGCGCCAGCAGCTTTGCAGGGGGGAGGACTGAAGCTTTCTTT. The encoded protein is CASSFAGGRTEAFF.

The J gene is TRBJ2-1, the V gene TRBV10-2; no firm D call. Germline loops: CDR1 WSHSY, CDR2 SAAADI. The CDR3 is 12 residues long. Trimming pared 10 bases from V and 9 bases from J, leaving 16 bases between. DNA of the CDR3: TGCGCCACCGGGCCCACGGGTGGTGAGCAGTTCTTC. It translates to CATGPTGGEQFF.

The chain links TRBV6-2 or TRBV6-3 to TRBJ2-7; 8 bases line up with TRBD1. Trimming took 6 bases from V and 3 from J; bases not matched to a gene: 7. Germline V CDR1 and CDR2: MNHEY, SVGEGT. The CDR3 covers 14 residues. Written as DNA, the CDR3 is TGTGCCAGCAGCCGAGGACAGGGCATCTACGAGCAGTACTTC. This gives the protein CASSRGQGIYEQYF.

This chain links TRBV12-2 with TRBJ1-1; the tabulated D call, TRBD1, remains unverified against the DNA. TRBV12-2 is tagged as a pseudogene. This CDR3 is built from 14 residues. The CDR3, as DNA: TGTGCAAGTCTGTCAGGTCGAGGGGGGACTGAAGCTTTCTTT. It specifies CASLSGRGGTEAFF.

The chain employs TRBV13 and TRBJ2-1; D remains unclear. There are 15 residues in the CDR3. V lost 2 bases, J lost 5 bases, and 13 bases lay in between. CDR1 is PRHDT, CDR2 FYEKMQ, per germline (reference sequence). The CDR3 here is CASSLFGVLNNEQFF. The CDR3 DNA follows: TGTGCCAGCAGCTTATTTGGGGTATTGAACAATGAGCAGTTCTTC. The complete variable domain, with remaining parts taken from reference TRBV13 and TRBJ2-1, reads AAGVIQSPRHLIKEKRETATLKCYPIPRHDTVYWYQQGPGQDPQFLISFYEKMQSDKGSIPDRFSAQQFSDYHSELNMSSLELGDSALYFCASSLFGVLNNEQFFGPGTRLTVL.

This clonotype has just a few counts. The chain carries TRBV3-1 and TRBJ2-7; D remains ambiguous. Trimming took 2 bases from V and 6 from J, leaving 5 bases between them. CDR3 size: 11 residues. Germline V CDR1 and CDR2: LGHDT, YNNKEL (reference sequence). The CDR3 here is CASSQSSEQYF. The CDR3 DNA follows: TGTGCCAGCAGCCAATCAAGCGAGCAGTACTTC.

This clonotype was seen a single time. V and J are TRBV27 and TRBJ1-2; possible D gene TRBD1, 6 bases. The CDR3 spans 15 residues. The germline CDR1 and CDR2 sequences are MNHEY and SMNVEV (reference sequence). The V end was cut by 6 bases, the J end by 4 bases, with 18 bases between. The CDR3 here is CASRSLLQGGYGYTF. CDR3 nucleotide sequence: TGTGCCAGCAGATCCCTCCTACAGGGAGGCTATGGCTACACCTTC.

This chain links TRBV28 with TRBJ2-3, with D maybe TRBD1 (6 bases). CDR1 is MDHEN, CDR2 SYDVKM, per germline. V lost 6 bases and J 0 bases, leaving 13 bases between the germline ends. This CDR3 is built from 15 residues. The CDR3 region is CASRLGGQSTDTQYF. For the CDR3, the DNA is TGTGCCAGCAGGCTAGGCGGACAGAGCACAGATACGCAGTATTTT.

The genes are TRBV29-1 and TRBJ2-1; D possibly uses TRBD1 or TRBD2 (6 bases each). CDR3 length: 11 residues. V gave up 7 bases and J gave up 8 bases, with 12 bases separating them. Per germline, CDR1 SQVTM and CDR2 ANQGSEA. CDR3 nucleotides: TGCAGCGCAAACAGGGAGGATGAGCAGTTCTTC. This translates into CSANREDEQFF.

This clonotype appeared a few times. This chain connects TRBV4-2 to TRBJ2-2; D ambiguous. CDR3 length equals 16 residues. The germline gives CDR1 LGHNA, CDR2 YNFKEQ. V dropped 0 bases and J dropped 1 base, with 9 bases sitting between them. The CDR3 reads CASSQERSGNTGELFF. CDR3 nucleotide sequence: TGTGCCAGCAGCCAAGAACGGTCAGGGAACACCGGGGAGCTGTTTTTT.

This chain connects TRBV5-1 to TRBJ2-5, with 8 bases lining up with TRBD2. The CDR3 runs 13 residues. Germline V gives CDR1 SGHRS, CDR2 YFSETQ. V dropped 6 bases and J dropped 5; count of bases not matched to a gene: 6. The CDR3 DNA reads as TGCGCCAGCATTCCTAGCGGGTCGGAGACCCAGTACTTC. Protein sequence: CASIPSGSETQYF.

This clonotype was seen more than once but under ten times. The chain joins TRBV29-1 to TRBJ1-1; TRBD1 is a possible D gene (6 bases). The ends were cut back, 7 bases at V and 5 bases at J, with 8 bases in the middle. Germline-derived CDR1 and CDR2 are SQVTM and ANQGSEA. The CDR3 consists of 10 residues. The CDR3 sequence: CSAQGTEAFF. In DNA form, the CDR3 reads TGCAGCGCGCAGGGGACTGAAGCTTTCTTT.

This rearrangement joins TRBV25-1 to TRBJ1-1; tentative D call: TRBD1 (5 bases). The CDR3 is 11 residues long. Trimming left V 6 bases short and J 10 bases short, with 12 bases between. CDR1 is MGHDK and CDR2 is SYGVNS in the germline V gene. CDR3 region: CASRRGYGAFF. The CDR3 DNA sequence: TGTGCCAGCAGAAGGGGTTACGGAGCTTTCTTT.

The V call is TRBV9, the J call TRBJ2-7, with 7 bases fitting TRBD2. V dropped 0 bases and J dropped 9; count of bases not matched to a gene: 6. The CDR3 totals 13 residues. Per germline, CDR1 SGDLS and CDR2 YYNGEE. CDR3 nucleotides: TGTGCCAGCAGCGTAGGGGGGGGAACAGGGCAGTACTTC. As protein: CASSVGGGTGQYF.

This clonotype has a handful of counts. This chain links TRBV20-1 with TRBJ2-7, with TRBD1 matching 9 bases. The CDR3 length is 15 residues. The germline V gene has CDR1 DFQATT and CDR2 SNEGSKA (reference sequence). Unmatched junction bases numbered 9, after V lost 2 bases and J lost 4 bases. CDR3 amino acids: CSARPPDRGGYEQYF. The DNA for the CDR3 is TGCAGTGCTAGACCCCCGGACAGGGGTGGGTACGAGCAGTACTTC.

A few counts support this clonotype. CDR3 protein: CSAGIPGELFF. The DNA of the CDR3 is TGCAGCGCTGGCATACCCGGGGAGCTGTTTTTT. The chain employs TRBV29-1 and TRBJ2-2; the D is unclear. The germline V gene has CDR1 SQVTM and CDR2 ANQGSEA. Deletions cut 7 bases from V and 6 bases from J, with 9 bases between. This CDR3 spans 11 amino acids.

This chain uses TRBV6-5 with TRBJ2-1; possibly TRBD2 for D (7 bases). Germline lookup yields CDR1 MNHEY and CDR2 SVGAGI. The length of the CDR3 is 15 residues. Trimming pared 0 bases from V and 8 bases from J, leaving 14 bases between. CDR3 sequence reads: CASSYSREGGHEQFF. The CDR3 DNA is TGTGCCAGCAGTTACTCGAGGGAGGGGGGACATGAGCAGTTCTTC.

This clonotype was seen more than once but under ten times. V is TRBV6-2 or TRBV6-3 and J is TRBJ2-5, with D perhaps matching TRBD1 or TRBD2 (6 bases each). Germline loops: CDR1 MNHEY, CDR2 SVGEGT. V was trimmed by 9 bases and J by 4 bases, leaving 12 bases between them. CDR3 size: 12 residues. CDR3 nucleotide sequence: TGTGCCAGTCTACAGGGAGGAGAGACCCAGTACTTC. Residues: CASLQGGETQYF.

V gene TRBV27 combines with J gene TRBJ1-2; the match to TRBD1 covers 10 bases. After removal of 5 bases from V and 5 bases from J, the junction contained 8 bases not matched to a gene. Germline V gene data show CDR1 as MNHEY and CDR2 as SMNVEV (reference sequence). The CDR3 loop spans 15 amino acids. This CDR3 reads CASSAETGGVYGYTF. The CDR3 bases are TGTGCCAGCAGTGCGGAGACAGGGGGCGTATATGGCTACACCTTC.

This clonotype was seen a handful of times. The rearrangement uses TRBV29-1 and TRBJ2-7; 9 bases fit TRBD1. CDR1 SQVTM and CDR2 ANQGSEA come from the germline V gene. Trimming removed 6 bases from V and 5 bases from J; junction bases left unmatched: 5. There are 12 residues in the CDR3. CDR3 region: CSVEGQGHEQYV. In nucleotides, the CDR3 is TGCAGCGTGGAGGGACAGGGTCACGAGCAGTACGTC.

V and J are TRBV9 and TRBJ2-3; D unclear. CDR1 and CDR2 from the germline V gene are SGDLS and YYNGEE. This CDR3 contains 14 residues. The V end lost 4 bases, the J end lost 2 bases, and 11 bases lay between the germline ends. For the CDR3, the DNA is TGTGCCAGCAGCCTTCGGAGTTTCACAGATACGCAGTATTTT. Its protein is CASSLRSFTDTQYF.

The chain uses TRBV5-5 and TRBJ2-4, with 8 bases matching TRBD1. CDR1 and CDR2 from the germline V gene are SGHKS and YYEKEE (reference sequence). The CDR3 loop spans 17 amino acids. The J segment lost 0 bases and the V segment lost 5 bases, leaving 10 bases of the junction unmatched. CDR3 residues: CASSYGTGGLAKNIQYF. Here the CDR3 DNA reads TGTGCCAGCAGTTATGGGACAGGAGGTCTAGCCAAAAACATTCAGTACTTC.

The V and J genes are TRBV7-2 and TRBJ2-7; tentative D call: TRBD1 (5 bases). The CDR3 has 15 residues. Germline lookup yields CDR1 SGHTA and CDR2 FQGNSA. The V end was cut by 1 base, the J end by 3 bases, with 13 bases between. The CDR3 loop reads CASSLVQGTSYEQYF. CDR3 DNA sequence: TGTGCCAGCAGCTTAGTGCAGGGTACAAGCTACGAGCAGTACTTC.

There are a few counts of this clonotype. The rearrangement links TRBV28 to TRBJ1-3; D is unresolved. Per germline, CDR1 MDHEN and CDR2 SYDVKM. CDR3 size: 13 residues. Trimming shortened V by 4 bases and J by 4 bases, and 8 bases separated the two germline ends. CDR3: CASSSLQGNTIYF. The CDR3 bases are TGTGCCAGCAGTTCCTTACAGGGAAACACCATATATTTT.

The V gene is TRBV6-6, the J gene TRBJ2-5, with 10 bases identical to TRBD1. Trimming took 2 bases from V and 5 from J; bases not matched to a gene: 5. Germline-derived CDR1 and CDR2 are MNHNY and SVGAGI (reference sequence). The CDR3 is 15 residues long. CDR3: CASSYAGQGLETQYF. The CDR3 DNA follows: TGTGCCAGCAGTTACGCGGGACAGGGGCTCGAGACCCAGTACTTC.

This clonotype was observed a handful of times. V gene TRBV7-2 combines with J gene TRBJ2-5; D is ambiguous. The V end lost 2 bases, the J end lost 3 bases, and 4 bases lay between the germline ends. The CDR3 covers 12 residues. CDR1 is SGHTA and CDR2 is FQGNSA in the germline V gene. CDR3: CASSLPKETQYF. The CDR3 DNA sequence: TGTGCCAGCAGCTTACCCAAAGAGACCCAGTACTTC.

The genes are TRBV5-1 and TRBJ1-5; D is undetermined. The CDR3 covers 15 residues. Looked up from germline, CDR1 is SGHRS and CDR2 is YFSETQ. Trimming removed 0 bases at V and 3 bases at J, with 10 bases between. The CDR3: CASSLAVEVNQPQHF. In DNA form, the CDR3 reads TGCGCCAGCAGCTTGGCCGTGGAGGTCAATCAGCCCCAGCATTTT.

This clonotype was counted between two and nine times. The J gene is TRBJ2-3, the V gene TRBV7-9, with 11 nucleotides matching TRBD2. The V gene end was trimmed by 6 bases and the J gene end by 2 bases; junction bases not matched to a gene: 19. The CDR3 runs to 20 residues. Germline assignment: CDR1 SEHNR and CDR2 FQNEAQ (reference sequence). The CDR3 DNA sequence: TGTGCCAGCAGACTTAAGGTGGTGACTAGCGGGGAACCATACACAGATACGCAGTATTTT. Translating it yields CASRLKVVTSGEPYTDTQYF.

This clonotype was counted only a few times. The gene calls are TRBV5-6 and TRBJ2-1; tentative D call: TRBD1 (5 bases). CDR3 length: 16 amino acids. V was cut by 5 bases and J by 1 base, with 16 bases left in between. CDR1 SGHDT and CDR2 YYEEEE come from the germline V gene. Here the CDR3 DNA reads TGTGCCAGCAGGCACCCCCAGGGTGGGTCCTACAATGAGCAGTTCTTC. Protein: CASRHPQGGSYNEQFF. Full variable domain (remainder filled in from reference TRBV5-6 and TRBJ2-1): DAGVTQSPTHLIKTRGQQVTLRCSPKSGHDTVSWYQQALGQGPQFIFQYYEEEERQRGNFPDRFSGHQFPNYSSELNVNALLLGDSALYLCASRHPQGGSYNEQFFGPGTRLTVL.

In this sample, this clonotype turned up a few times. V is TRBV9 and J is TRBJ1-2, with D possibly matching TRBD1 (5 bases). CDR3 length: 17 residues. Germline-derived CDR1 and CDR2 are SGDLS and YYNGEE. Trimming pared 1 base from V and 7 bases from J, leaving 23 bases between. The DNA of the CDR3 is TGTGCCAGCAGCGTATCTGGTCTTATTGGAGGGGCGGCTGGCTACACCTTC. As protein: CASSVSGLIGGAAGYTF.

This clonotype has just a few counts. The chain combines TRBV24-1 with TRBJ2-1; tentatively, D is TRBD1 (5 bases). Between the trimmed V and J ends, which lost 2 bases and 5 bases, there was a span of 9 bases. The germline CDR1 and CDR2 sequences are KGHDR and SFDVKD. The length of the CDR3 is 14 residues. The CDR3 DNA follows: TGTGCCACCAGTGATTCCTGGGGCCACAATGAGCAGTTCTTC. Its protein product is CATSDSWGHNEQFF.

In this sample, this clonotype turned up once. The chain has TRBV2 and TRBJ2-2; no clear D. Germline V gene data show CDR1 as SNHLY and CDR2 as FYNNEI. With 2 bases removed from V and 6 bases from J, the gap between germline ends came to 7 bases. This CDR3 spans 13 amino acids. The CDR3 coding sequence is TGTGCCAGCAGTGAAACTGGGGCCGGGGAGCTGTTTTTT. Translated, it gives CASSETGAGELFF.